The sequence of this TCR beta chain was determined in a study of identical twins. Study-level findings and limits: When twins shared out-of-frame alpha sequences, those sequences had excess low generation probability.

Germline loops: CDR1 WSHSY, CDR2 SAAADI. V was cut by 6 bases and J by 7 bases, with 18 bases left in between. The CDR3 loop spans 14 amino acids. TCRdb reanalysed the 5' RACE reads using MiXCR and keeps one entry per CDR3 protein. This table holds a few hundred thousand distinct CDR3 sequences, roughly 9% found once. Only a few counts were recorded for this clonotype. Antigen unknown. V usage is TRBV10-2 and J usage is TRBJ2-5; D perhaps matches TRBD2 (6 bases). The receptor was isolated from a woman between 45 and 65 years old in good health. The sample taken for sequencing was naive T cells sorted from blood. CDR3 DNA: TGCGCCAGCAGCGGAGCGTGGATGGAGGGGACCCAGTACTTC. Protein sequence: CASSGAWMEGTQYF.